One sample yielded the 14 T cell receptor beta chains listed below, sequenced in a study of blood T cell repertoires in COVID-19. Sequencing used immunoSEQ multiplex PCR; TCRdb keeps in-frame clones, though not all of them. The profile shows approximately 350,000 clones, approximately 90% of them singletons. The source material was PBMCs or T cells enriched from blood (not recorded which). All receptors come from a man between 18 and 35 years old who had recovered from COVID-19.

The chain couples TRBV27 to TRBJ2-7, with 12 nucleotides matching TRBD2. Germline V gene sequence: CDR1 MNHEY, CDR2 SMNVEV (reference sequence). The CDR3 runs to 16 residues. V gave up 5 bases and J gave up 7 bases; unmatched junction bases: 12. DNA of the CDR3: TGTGCCAGCAGTCCGCTCTTGACTAGCGGGGGTGGTGAGCAGTACTTC. Translated, it gives CASSPLLTSGGGEQYF.

The rearrangement links TRBV20-1 to TRBJ2-7; perhaps TRBD1 as D (6 bases). The germline V and J ends were trimmed by 3 bases and 0 bases, with 15 bases remaining between them. The CDR3 consists of 15 residues. Per germline, CDR1 DFQATT and CDR2 SNEGSKA (reference sequence). CDR3 sequence: CSASHRVKHSYEQYF. The DNA for the CDR3 is TGCAGTGCTAGTCACAGGGTCAAGCACTCCTACGAGCAGTACTTC.

This clone has a handful of counts. V gene TRBV28 combines with J gene TRBJ1-2; no firm D call. The CDR3 is 18 residues long. Germline V gene data show CDR1 as MDHEN and CDR2 as SYDVKM. With 3 bases removed from V and 0 bases from J, the gap between germline ends came to 20 bases. CDR3 DNA: TGTGCCAGCAGTTTTTCGGAGGTTGGGATCAAAACTAACTATGGCTACACCTTC. It is translated as CASSFSEVGIKTNYGYTF.

The chain links TRBV5-1 to TRBJ1-1; D is possibly TRBD1 (5 bases). CDR1 and CDR2 (germline): SGHRS, YFSETQ. V lost 4 bases to trimming and J lost 4 bases, with 11 bases between them. The CDR3 is made up of 13 amino acids. CDR3 bases: TGCGCCAGCAGCATCGCAGGGATCACTGAAGCTTTCTTT. Its protein is CASSIAGITEAFF.

The V gene is TRBV3-1 (or the pseudogene TRBV3-2), the J gene TRBJ1-2; a possible D gene is TRBD1 (6 bases). The germline V gene encodes CDR1 LGHDT and CDR2 YNNKEL (reference sequence). The CDR3 has 16 residues. Trimming took 0 bases from V and 4 from J, leaving 15 bases between them. This CDR3 is CASSQDRGGLGYGYTF. CDR3 DNA: TGTGCCAGCAGCCAAGATCGGGGGGGGCTGGGCTATGGCTACACCTTC.

In nucleotides, the CDR3 is TGTGCCAGCTCCCTCGGGGGAGGGAAAAACATTCAGTACTTC. It is translated as CASSLGGGKNIQYF. V usage is TRBV18 and J usage is TRBJ2-4, with 7 positions matching TRBD2. The CDR3 loop spans 14 amino acids. The ends lost 6 bases at V and 4 bases at J; junction bases unmatched: 6. The V gene's germline CDR1 is KGHSH and CDR2 LQKENI.

The V and J genes are TRBV2 and TRBJ1-1; 7 positions match TRBD1. Trimming cost V 3 bases and J 10 bases; bases outside gene matches: 8. The CDR3 is made up of 13 amino acids. Germline V lookup: CDR1 SNHLY, CDR2 FYNNEI. The CDR3 here is CASSETGTARAFF. CDR3 nucleotides: TGTGCCAGCAGTGAGACAGGGACGGCCCGAGCTTTCTTT.

The CDR3 protein is CASRAGQGRNTIYF. CDR3 sequence (DNA): TGTGCCAGCAGGGCCGGACAGGGAAGAAACACCATATATTTT. V gene TRBV6-5 combines with J gene TRBJ1-3; 8 bases are a match to TRBD1. Germline V gene lookup returns CDR1 MNHEY and CDR2 SVGAGI. This CDR3 has 14 residues. V dropped 6 bases and J dropped 5; count of bases not matched to a gene: 6.

The chain couples TRBV25-1 to TRBJ1-2; D is perhaps TRBD1 (5 bases). The germline CDR1 and CDR2 sequences are MGHDK and SYGVNS. There are 15 residues in the CDR3. V lost 4 bases and J 8 bases, leaving 20 bases between the germline ends. CDR3 nucleotide sequence: TGTGCCAGCAGTGTCCGGGGATCGGGACTGCAAGGCTACACCTTC. It yields the protein CASSVRGSGLQGYTF.

This clone was recorded once. The CDR3 DNA reads as TGTGCCAGCAGCCAAGATCCCGGGTCGTTTTACTATGGCTACACCTTC. Translating it yields CASSQDPGSFYYGYTF. This chain uses TRBV14 with TRBJ1-2; D ambiguous. Trimming took off 0 bases at V and 3 bases at J, with 14 bases between the two ends. The germline V gene has CDR1 SGHDN and CDR2 FVKESK. The CDR3 totals 16 residues.

The V call is TRBV4-1, the J call TRBJ2-7; weak D call: TRBD1 (5 bases). The length of the CDR3 is 15 residues. V lost 1 base and J 3 bases, leaving 13 bases between the germline ends. The germline V gene has CDR1 MGHRA and CDR2 YSYEKL. The CDR3 coding sequence is TGCGCCAGCAGCCAAGTAATGGGGCTCCGCTACGAGCAGTACTTC. It translates to CASSQVMGLRYEQYF.

V and J are TRBV19 and TRBJ2-1; tentatively, D is TRBD2 (6 bases). V dropped 6 bases and J dropped 1 base, with 13 bases sitting between them. Germline V gene data show CDR1 as LNHDA and CDR2 as SQIVND (reference sequence). The CDR3 is 15 residues long. CDR3 coding DNA: TGTGCCAGTAGGGCCGGGCGGGGATCCTACAATGAGCAGTTCTTC. Encoded protein: CASRAGRGSYNEQFF.

The chain links TRBV7-9 to TRBJ2-7, with a weak D call TRBD2 (6 bases). The V and J ends lost 1 base and 1 base respectively, with 14 bases between them. Germline V lookup: CDR1 SEHNR, CDR2 FQNEAQ (reference sequence). CDR3 size: 16 residues. The CDR3 loop reads CASSLDGGVASYEQYF. CDR3 nucleotide sequence: TGTGCCAGCAGCTTAGACGGGGGAGTAGCGTCCTACGAGCAGTACTTC.

The chain recombines TRBV19 with TRBJ2-1; 10 bases map to TRBD1. This CDR3 region has 14 residues. Germline V gives CDR1 LNHDA, CDR2 SQIVND (reference sequence). The J segment lost 8 bases and the V segment lost 7 bases, leaving 8 bases of the junction unmatched. CDR3 bases: TGTGCCAGTAACACCGGACAGGGGGGGGATGAGCAGTTCTTC. It encodes CASNTGQGGDEQFF.